This entry lists 22 T cell receptor beta chains sequenced from one sample in a study of blood T cell repertoires in COVID-19. Some clones are missing from TCRdb's copy, which holds only in-frame ones; the method was immunoSEQ multiplex PCR. Among roughly 250,000 clones listed, 70% to 85% were seen once. The sample taken for sequencing was peripheral blood. These receptors were taken from a woman of 80 years or more with active or convalescent COVID-19.

This clone was detected many times. The chain carries TRBV27 and TRBJ2-5; TRBD2 matches 7 bases. J lost 6 bases, V lost 10 bases, and 8 bases had no gene match. The CDR3 consists of 12 residues. Per germline, CDR1 MNHEY and CDR2 SMNVEV (reference sequence). The CDR3, as DNA: TGTGCCACCGGGAGGCGAGCAAAGACCCAGTACTTC. Translation: CATGRRAKTQYF.

This clone was counted only a few times. The chain carries TRBV2 and TRBJ2-3, with 8 bases aligning to TRBD1. The CDR3 has 14 amino acids. CDR1 SNHLY and CDR2 FYNNEI come from the germline V gene. The junction had 12 bases not matched to a gene; V was cut back by 10 bases and J by 6 bases. The CDR3, as DNA: TGTGCCACCTGGACAGGGATCGATGGTGATACGCAGTATTTT. Its protein product is CATWTGIDGDTQYF.

V is TRBV10-3 and J is TRBJ1-3; D is possibly TRBD1 (6 bases). Per germline, CDR1 ENHRY and CDR2 SYGVKD. The V end lost 0 bases, the J end lost 2 bases, and 8 bases lay between the germline ends. This CDR3 comprises 15 residues. The CDR3 here is CAISESQGTGNTIYF. CDR3 nucleotides: TGTGCCATCAGTGAGTCCCAGGGGACTGGAAACACCATATATTTT.

The chain joins TRBV27 to TRBJ2-7; D is possibly TRBD1 (6 bases). CDR1 and CDR2 from the germline V gene are MNHEY and SMNVEV (reference sequence). The CDR3 is 14 amino acids. Trimming stripped 5 bases from V and 3 bases from J, with 14 bases between. CDR3 residues: CASSLTGSFYEQYF. CDR3 nucleotide sequence: TGTGCCAGCAGTCTGACAGGAAGCTTCTACGAGCAGTACTTC.

This chain uses TRBV5-1 with TRBJ2-5; 10 bases fit TRBD2. CDR1 SGHRS and CDR2 YFSETQ come from the germline V gene. V lost 5 bases and J lost 5; bases outside the gene matches: 9. This CDR3 comprises 15 residues. CDR3 region: CASSSGTSAVETQYF. CDR3 DNA sequence: TGCGCCAGCAGTTCCGGGACTAGCGCCGTGGAGACCCAGTACTTC.

The rearrangement joins TRBV30 to TRBJ2-2; 7 nucleotides agree with TRBD1. The CDR3 spans 14 residues. The J segment lost 5 bases and the V segment lost 3 bases, leaving 6 bases of the junction unmatched. Germline V gene sequence: CDR1 GTSNPN, CDR2 SVGIG (reference sequence). Here the CDR3 reads CAWSETGQTGELFF. CDR3 bases: TGTGCCTGGAGCGAGACAGGGCAGACCGGGGAGCTGTTTTTT.

The chain is built from TRBV2 and TRBJ1-2, with unresolved D. This CDR3 is built from 16 residues. V was cut by 6 bases and J by 5 bases, with 22 bases left in between. The germline CDR1 and CDR2 sequences are SNHLY and FYNNEI. The CDR3 sequence is CASRNKDGLLDYGYTF. The CDR3 nucleotides are TGTGCCAGCAGGAATAAAGACGGACTCCTCGATTATGGCTACACCTTC.

The chain links TRBV28 to TRBJ2-5; 16 bases match TRBD2. Per the germline V gene, CDR1 is MDHEN and CDR2 is SYDVKM. V trimming: 3 bases; J trimming: 2 bases; junction bases outside the gene matches: 3. The CDR3 spans 17 residues. Here the CDR3 DNA reads TGTGCCAGCAGTTTGCCGGGACTAGCGGGGGGGCAAGAGACCCAGTACTTC. This codes for CASSLPGLAGGQETQYF.

The chain has TRBV24-1 and TRBJ1-2, with D possibly TRBD1 on 5 matching bases. Trimming shortened V by 10 bases and J by 8 bases, and 19 bases separated the two germline ends. CDR3 length equals 13 residues. Germline CDR1 and CDR2: KGHDR and SFDVKD. In DNA, the CDR3 is TGTGCCACGGGGGGAACTAACTATGGAGGCTACACCTTC. As protein: CATGGTNYGGYTF.

This clone was picked up one time. The rearrangement links TRBV19 to TRBJ2-6, with D possibly TRBD1 on 5 matching bases. The CDR3 has 14 residues. The germline V gene encodes CDR1 LNHDA and CDR2 SQIVND (reference sequence). Trimming shortened V by 9 bases and J by 4 bases, and 13 bases separated the two germline ends. CDR3: CASQRGSGANVLTF. Written as DNA, the CDR3 is TGTGCCAGCCAAAGGGGATCGGGGGCCAACGTCCTGACTTTC.

The chain recombines TRBV5-1 with TRBJ2-2; D may be TRBD1 (6 bases). This CDR3 contains 16 residues. Germline CDR1 reads SGHRS; CDR2 reads YFSETQ. V gave up 4 bases and J gave up 4 bases, with 17 bases separating them. In DNA, the CDR3 is TGCGCCAGCAGCCCCCTTTCTGGACAGACCACCGGGGAGCTGTTTTTT. Translation: CASSPLSGQTTGELFF.

The chain employs TRBV18 and TRBJ2-5, with TRBD1 matching over 7 bases. The length of the CDR3 is 15 residues. The trim removed 6 bases at V and 3 bases at J, leaving 10 bases unmatched. CDR1 and CDR2 from the germline V gene are KGHSH and LQKENI. The CDR3 sequence is CASSLNSGTEETQYF. The DNA for the CDR3 is TGTGCCAGCTCCCTCAACTCCGGGACAGAAGAGACCCAGTACTTC. The full variable domain, rest sourced from reference TRBV18 and TRBJ2-5, is NAGVMQNPRHLVRRRGQEARLRCSPMKGHSHVYWYRQLPEEGLKFMVYLQKENIIDESGMPKERFSAEFPKEGPSILRIQQVVRGDSAAYFCASSLNSGTEETQYFGPGTRLLVL.

The rearrangement joins TRBV4-2 to TRBJ2-7, with a tentative D call TRBD1 (6 bases). Trimming removed 4 bases from V and 4 bases from J, with 20 bases in between. This CDR3 spans 16 amino acids. The germline CDR1 and CDR2 sequences are LGHNA and YNFKEQ. The CDR3 DNA reads as TGTGCCAGCAGCCCCCGCCGGGGACAAAAAAATTACGAGCAGTACTTC. Translating gives CASSPRRGQKNYEQYF.

The genes are TRBV2 and TRBJ1-1; 7 nucleotides agree with TRBD1. CDR3 length: 14 amino acids. The V and J ends lost 6 bases and 1 base, in that order; junction bases with no gene match: 5. Germline assignment: CDR1 SNHLY and CDR2 FYNNEI. The DNA for the CDR3 is TGTGCCAGCAGAGGACAGGTCAAGAACACTGAAGCTTTCTTT. Protein sequence: CASRGQVKNTEAFF.

The chain couples TRBV28 to TRBJ1-1, with TRBD1 matching 10 bases. This CDR3 comprises 15 residues. J gave up 3 bases and V 5 bases, and 6 bases lay outside the gene matches. Per the germline V gene, CDR1 is MDHEN and CDR2 is SYDVKM. DNA for the CDR3: TGTGCCAGCAGTATCCGGGACAGGGGCTACACTGAAGCTTTCTTT. This encodes CASSIRDRGYTEAFF.

The chain is built from TRBV10-3 and TRBJ2-5; 8 bases map to TRBD1. Germline trimming cut 10 bases from V and 3 bases from J; bases unmatched to any gene: 7. The CDR3 has 13 amino acids. Germline CDR1 is ENHRY and CDR2 is SYGVKD. The DNA for the CDR3 is TGTGCCACCCCTGAGGACAGGGAAGAGACCCAGTACTTC. This translates into CATPEDREETQYF.

This chain links TRBV6-5 with TRBJ1-2, with D possibly being TRBD1 (5 bases). CDR1 and CDR2 (germline): MNHEY, SVGAGI. V gave up 7 bases and J gave up 7 bases, with 13 bases separating them. The CDR3 extends over 12 amino acids. CDR3 loop: CASTRGLGGYTF. The CDR3 DNA follows: TGTGCCAGCACAAGGGGTTTGGGTGGCTACACCTTC.

For the CDR3, the DNA is TGTGCCAGCAGCCCCGGGACAGGGATCTCCTACAATGAGCAGTTCTTC. It translates to CASSPGTGISYNEQFF. The rearrangement joins TRBV5-4 to TRBJ2-1; 9 bases match TRBD1. CDR1 and CDR2 (germline): SGHNT, YYREEE (reference sequence). V shed 4 bases, J shed 0 bases, and the junction held 5 bases outside the gene matches. The CDR3 is 16 residues long.

The genes are TRBV11-2 and TRBJ2-2; 7 nucleotides agree with TRBD1. Germline values: CDR1 SGHAT, CDR2 FQNNGV. Trimming at V came to 7 bases and at J to 6 bases, leaving 5 bases not matched to a gene. This CDR3 is 13 amino acids long. The CDR3 sequence: CASNLDRAGELFF. The CDR3, as DNA: TGTGCCAGCAACCTTGACAGGGCCGGGGAGCTGTTTTTT.

This chain links TRBV12-1 with TRBJ2-7; the table's TRBD2 call for D was not verified on the DNA. TRBV12-1 is an annotated pseudogene. The CDR3 totals 15 residues. The CDR3: CASSPRTSGSSEQYF. As DNA, the CDR3 is TGTGCCAGCAGCCCCCGGACTAGCGGGAGCAGTGAGCAGTACTTC.

J is TRBJ2-3 and V is TRBV10-1; 12 positions match TRBD2. J gave up 2 bases and V 7 bases, and 10 bases lay outside the gene matches. This CDR3 is 17 amino acids long. Per the germline V gene, CDR1 is WNHNN and CDR2 is SYGVQD (reference sequence). The CDR3 DNA sequence: TGCGCCAGCACGCCCCAGACTAGCGGGGGATTCACAGATACGCAGTATTTT. It yields the protein CASTPQTSGGFTDTQYF.

The table lists this clone with a count of one. The V and J genes are TRBV11-2 and TRBJ1-1; D may be TRBD1 (6 bases). Looked up from germline, CDR1 is SGHAT and CDR2 is FQNNGV. This CDR3 is 14 amino acids long. V dropped 0 bases and J dropped 6 bases, with 11 bases sitting between them. Here the CDR3 DNA reads TGTGCCAGCAGCTTAGAAGGGGGGGCGGCTGAAGCTTTCTTT. Amino acids: CASSLEGGAAEAFF.